This entry concerns a single T cell receptor beta chain. The CDR3 contains 16 residues. Germline V gene lookup returns CDR1 GTSNPN and CDR2 SVGIG (reference sequence). The V segment lost 1 base and the J segment 2 bases; nucleotides outside the gene matches: 7. Generated by immunoSEQ multiplex PCR, the TCRdb table keeps only in-frame clones and is missing some. This sample has approximately 9,000 clones, with roughly four fifths found just once. The data were obtained in a study of T cell repertoires in ileal Crohn's disease. The rearrangement uses TRBV30 and TRBJ2-3; 9 positions match TRBD2. This receptor was obtained from an adult with Crohn's disease. What was sequenced was ileal tissue. In DNA, the CDR3 is TGTGCCTGGAGTGCGACTAGCGGCGGTTTCACAGATACGCAGTATTTT. Protein: CAWSATSGGFTDTQYF.